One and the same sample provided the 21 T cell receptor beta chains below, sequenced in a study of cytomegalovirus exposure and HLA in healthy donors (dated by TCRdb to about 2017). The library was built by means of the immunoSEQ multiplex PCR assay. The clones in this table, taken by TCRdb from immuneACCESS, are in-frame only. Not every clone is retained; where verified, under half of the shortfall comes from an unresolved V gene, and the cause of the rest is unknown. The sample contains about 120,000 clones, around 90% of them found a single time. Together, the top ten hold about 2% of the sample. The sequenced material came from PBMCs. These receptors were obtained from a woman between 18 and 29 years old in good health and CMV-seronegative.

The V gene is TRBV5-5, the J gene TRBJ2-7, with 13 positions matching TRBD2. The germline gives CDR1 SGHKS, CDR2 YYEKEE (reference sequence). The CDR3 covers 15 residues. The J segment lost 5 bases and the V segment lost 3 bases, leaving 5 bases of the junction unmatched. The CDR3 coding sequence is TGTGCCAGCAGCTGGGTGGGACTAGCGGGAAACGAGCAGTACTTC. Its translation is CASSWVGLAGNEQYF.

The CDR3 here is CSARGGTGYEQYF. Written as DNA, the CDR3 is TGCAGCGCCCGGGGAGGGACGGGCTACGAGCAGTACTTC. V and J are TRBV29-1 and TRBJ2-7; 7 bases agree with TRBD2. This CDR3 region has 13 residues. Germline loops: CDR1 SQVTM, CDR2 ANQGSEA. Germline trimming cut 7 bases from V and 3 bases from J; bases unmatched to any gene: 9.

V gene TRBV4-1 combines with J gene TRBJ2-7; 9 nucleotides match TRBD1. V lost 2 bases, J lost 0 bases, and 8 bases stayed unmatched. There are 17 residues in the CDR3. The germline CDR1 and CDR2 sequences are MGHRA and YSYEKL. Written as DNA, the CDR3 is TGCGCCAGCAGCCAATTTTTACCGGGACAGGGCTCCTACGAGCAGTACTTC. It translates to CASSQFLPGQGSYEQYF.

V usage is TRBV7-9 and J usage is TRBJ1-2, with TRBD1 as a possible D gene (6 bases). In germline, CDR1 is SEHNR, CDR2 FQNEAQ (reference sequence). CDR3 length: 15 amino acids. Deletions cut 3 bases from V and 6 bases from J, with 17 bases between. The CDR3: CASSFTETGRNGYTF. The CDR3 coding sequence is TGTGCCAGCAGCTTTACCGAGACAGGACGCAATGGCTACACCTTC.

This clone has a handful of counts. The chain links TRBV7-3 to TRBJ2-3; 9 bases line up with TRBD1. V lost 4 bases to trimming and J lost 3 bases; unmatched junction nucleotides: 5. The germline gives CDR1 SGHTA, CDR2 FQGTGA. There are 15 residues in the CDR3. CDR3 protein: CASSSTGGGTDTQYF. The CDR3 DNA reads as TGTGCCAGCAGCTCTACAGGGGGCGGAACAGATACGCAGTATTTT.

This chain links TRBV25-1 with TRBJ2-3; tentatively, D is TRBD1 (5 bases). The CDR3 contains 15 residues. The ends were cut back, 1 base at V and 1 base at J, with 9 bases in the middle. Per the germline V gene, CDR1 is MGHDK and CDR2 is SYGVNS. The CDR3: CASSEFGRGTDTQYF. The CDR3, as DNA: TGTGCCAGCAGTGAATTTGGCAGGGGCACAGATACGCAGTATTTT.

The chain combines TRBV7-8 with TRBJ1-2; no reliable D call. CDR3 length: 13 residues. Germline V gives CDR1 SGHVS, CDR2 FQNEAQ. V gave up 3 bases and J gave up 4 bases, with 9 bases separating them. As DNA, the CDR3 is TGTGCCAGCAGCTTTCTACAGTCCTATGGCTACACCTTC. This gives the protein CASSFLQSYGYTF.

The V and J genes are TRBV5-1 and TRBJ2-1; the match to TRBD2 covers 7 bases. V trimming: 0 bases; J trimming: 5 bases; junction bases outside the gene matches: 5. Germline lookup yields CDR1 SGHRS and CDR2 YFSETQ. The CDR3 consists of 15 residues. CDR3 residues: CASSLGEGWDNEQFF. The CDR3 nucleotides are TGCGCCAGCAGCTTGGGGGAGGGTTGGGACAATGAGCAGTTCTTC.

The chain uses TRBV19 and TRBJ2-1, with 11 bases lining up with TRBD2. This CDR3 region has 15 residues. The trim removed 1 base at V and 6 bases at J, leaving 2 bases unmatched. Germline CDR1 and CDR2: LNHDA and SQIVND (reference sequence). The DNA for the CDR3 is TGTGCCAGTAGTATAGTAGCGGGAGGGGGCAATGAGCAGTTCTTC. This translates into CASSIVAGGGNEQFF.

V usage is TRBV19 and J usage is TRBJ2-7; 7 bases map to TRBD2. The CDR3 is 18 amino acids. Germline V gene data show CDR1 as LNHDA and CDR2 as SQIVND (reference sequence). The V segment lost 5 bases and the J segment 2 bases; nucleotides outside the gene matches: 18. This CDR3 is CASSPLEGRENHPYEQYF. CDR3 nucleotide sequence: TGTGCCAGTAGTCCCCTAGAAGGGCGGGAGAACCATCCCTACGAGCAGTACTTC.

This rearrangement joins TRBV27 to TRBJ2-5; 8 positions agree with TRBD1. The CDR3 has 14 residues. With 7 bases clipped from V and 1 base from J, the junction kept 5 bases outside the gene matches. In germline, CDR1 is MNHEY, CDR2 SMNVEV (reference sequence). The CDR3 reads CASKAGGLQETQYF. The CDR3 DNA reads TGTGCCAGCAAAGCAGGGGGCCTCCAAGAGACCCAGTACTTC.

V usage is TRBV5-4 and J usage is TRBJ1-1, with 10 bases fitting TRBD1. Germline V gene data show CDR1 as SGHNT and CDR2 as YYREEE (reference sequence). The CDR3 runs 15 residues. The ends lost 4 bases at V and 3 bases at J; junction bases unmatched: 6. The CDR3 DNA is TGTGCCAGCAGCCCCCCGGGGACAGGGGACACTGAAGCTTTCTTT. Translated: CASSPPGTGDTEAFF.

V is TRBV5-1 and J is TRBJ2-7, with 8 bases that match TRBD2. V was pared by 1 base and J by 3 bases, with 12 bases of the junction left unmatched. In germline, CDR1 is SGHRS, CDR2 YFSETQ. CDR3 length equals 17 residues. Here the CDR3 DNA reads TGCGCCAGCAGCTTGAGTGACGGAGCGGGAGTAGGCTACGAGCAGTACTTC. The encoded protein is CASSLSDGAGVGYEQYF.

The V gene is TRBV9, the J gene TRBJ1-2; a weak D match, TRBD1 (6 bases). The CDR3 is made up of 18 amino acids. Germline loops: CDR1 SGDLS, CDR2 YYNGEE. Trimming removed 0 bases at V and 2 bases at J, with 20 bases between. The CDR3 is CASSVGGQQRTLNYGYTF. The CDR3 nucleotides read TGTGCCAGCAGCGTAGGTGGACAGCAACGAACGCTAAACTATGGCTACACCTTC.

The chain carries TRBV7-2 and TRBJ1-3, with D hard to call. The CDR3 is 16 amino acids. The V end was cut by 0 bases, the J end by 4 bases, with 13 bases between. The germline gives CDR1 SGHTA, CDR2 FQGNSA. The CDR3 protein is CASSLAQVAGGNTIYF. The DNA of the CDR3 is TGTGCCAGCAGCTTAGCGCAGGTGGCGGGAGGAAACACCATATATTTT.

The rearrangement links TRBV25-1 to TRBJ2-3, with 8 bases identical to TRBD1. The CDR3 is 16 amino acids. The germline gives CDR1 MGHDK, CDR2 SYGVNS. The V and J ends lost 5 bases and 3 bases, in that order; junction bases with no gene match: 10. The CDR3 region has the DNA TGTGCCAGCAGTTCCCCGGGACAGGAGCTAACAGATACGCAGTATTTT. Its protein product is CASSSPGQELTDTQYF.

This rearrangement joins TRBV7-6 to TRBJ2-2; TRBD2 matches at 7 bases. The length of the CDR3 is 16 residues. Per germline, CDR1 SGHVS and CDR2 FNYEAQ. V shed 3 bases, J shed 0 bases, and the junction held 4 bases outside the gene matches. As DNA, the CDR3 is TGTGCCAGCAGCTTTCAAGCGGGATCGAACACCGGGGAGCTGTTTTTT. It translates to CASSFQAGSNTGELFF.

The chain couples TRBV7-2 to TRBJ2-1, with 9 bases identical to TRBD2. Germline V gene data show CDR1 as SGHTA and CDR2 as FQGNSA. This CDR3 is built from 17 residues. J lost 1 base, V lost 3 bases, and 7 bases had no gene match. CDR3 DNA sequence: TGTGCCAGCAGCTTGACGCGGGAGGGTTGGTCCTACAATGAGCAGTTCTTC. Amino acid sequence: CASSLTREGWSYNEQFF.

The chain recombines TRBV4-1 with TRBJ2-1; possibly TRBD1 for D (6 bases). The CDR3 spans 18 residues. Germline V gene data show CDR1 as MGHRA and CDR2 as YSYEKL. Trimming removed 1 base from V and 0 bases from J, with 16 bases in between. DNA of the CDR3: TGCGCCAGCAGCCAAGCAGGCCAAAGGGGGTTCTCCTACAATGAGCAGTTCTTC. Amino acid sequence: CASSQAGQRGFSYNEQFF.

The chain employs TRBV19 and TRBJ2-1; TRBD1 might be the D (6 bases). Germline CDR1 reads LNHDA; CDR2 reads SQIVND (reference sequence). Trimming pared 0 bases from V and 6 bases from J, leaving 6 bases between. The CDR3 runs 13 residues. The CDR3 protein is CASSIDRGNEQFF. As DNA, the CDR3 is TGTGCCAGTAGTATAGACAGGGGCAATGAGCAGTTCTTC.

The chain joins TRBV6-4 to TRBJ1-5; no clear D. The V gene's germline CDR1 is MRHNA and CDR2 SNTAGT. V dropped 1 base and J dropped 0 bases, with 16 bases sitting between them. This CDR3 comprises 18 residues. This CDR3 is CASSDYKRSPYSNQPQHF. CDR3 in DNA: TGTGCCAGCAGTGACTATAAGAGATCCCCTTATAGCAATCAGCCCCAGCATTTT.